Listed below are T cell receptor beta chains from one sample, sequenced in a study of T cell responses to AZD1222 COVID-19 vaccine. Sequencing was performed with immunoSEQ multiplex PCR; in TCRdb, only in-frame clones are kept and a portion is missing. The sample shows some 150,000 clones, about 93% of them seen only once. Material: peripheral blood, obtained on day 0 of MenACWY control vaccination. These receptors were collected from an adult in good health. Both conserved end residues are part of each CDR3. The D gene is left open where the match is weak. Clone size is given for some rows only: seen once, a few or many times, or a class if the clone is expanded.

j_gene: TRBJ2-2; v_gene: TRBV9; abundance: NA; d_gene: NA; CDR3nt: TGTGCCAGCAGCCCCCGGACAGCGAACACCGGGGAGCTGTTTTTT; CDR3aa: CASSPRTANTGELFF
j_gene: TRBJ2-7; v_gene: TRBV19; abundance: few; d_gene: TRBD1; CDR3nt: TGTGCCAGTAGCACTCCGGGACAGGGCGTCGAGCAGTACTTC; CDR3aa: CASSTPGQGVEQYF
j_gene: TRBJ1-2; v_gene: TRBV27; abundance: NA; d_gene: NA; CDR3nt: TGTGCCAGCAGTTTAGGTGCGTCTGACTTTGGCTACACCTTC; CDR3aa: CASSLGASDFGYTF
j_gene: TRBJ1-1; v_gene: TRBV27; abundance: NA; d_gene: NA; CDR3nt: TGTGCCAGCAGTTTATCCTCCGGGGGGGCTGAAGCTTTCTTT; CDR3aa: CASSLSSGGAEAFF
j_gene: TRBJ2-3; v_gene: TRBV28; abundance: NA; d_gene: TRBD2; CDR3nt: TGTGCCAGCAGCCCGGGGACTAGCGGGACGGTGACAGATACGCAGTATTTT; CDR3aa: CASSPGTSGTVTDTQYF
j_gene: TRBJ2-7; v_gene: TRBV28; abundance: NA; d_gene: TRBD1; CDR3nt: TGTGCCAGCAGTTTATCCGACAGGGGGTTCTCCGAGCAGTACTTC; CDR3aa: CASSLSDRGFSEQYF
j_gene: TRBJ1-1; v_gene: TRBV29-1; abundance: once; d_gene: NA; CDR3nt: TGCAGCGTTATCACGGAGGGGGCTTTCTTT; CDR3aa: CSVITEGAFF
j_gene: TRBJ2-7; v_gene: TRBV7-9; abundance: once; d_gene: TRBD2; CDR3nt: TGTGCCAGCAGCTTAGCATCCCCGGGGGGGCTAGACGAGCAGTACTTC; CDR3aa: CASSLASPGGLDEQYF
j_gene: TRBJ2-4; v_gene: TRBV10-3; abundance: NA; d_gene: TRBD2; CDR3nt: TGTGCCATCAGCTCCAGGGAGGGCTTAGCCAAAAACATTCAGTACTTC; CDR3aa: CAISSREGLAKNIQYF
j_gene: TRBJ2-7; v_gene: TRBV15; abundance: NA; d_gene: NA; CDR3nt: TGTGCCACCAGTTTGTGGGCAGACTACGAGCAGTACTTC; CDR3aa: CATSLWADYEQYF
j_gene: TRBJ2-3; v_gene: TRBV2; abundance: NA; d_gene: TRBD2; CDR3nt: TGTGCCAGCAGTGAACTAGCGGGAGGGGGATACACAGATACGCAGTATTTT; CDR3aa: CASSELAGGGYTDTQYF
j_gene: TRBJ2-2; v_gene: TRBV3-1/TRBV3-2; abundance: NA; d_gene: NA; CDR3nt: TGTGCCAGCAGCCACAGGGGGAACACCGGGGAGCTGTTTTTT; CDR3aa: CASSHRGNTGELFF
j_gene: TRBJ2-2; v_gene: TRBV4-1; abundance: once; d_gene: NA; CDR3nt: TGCGCCAGCAGCCAAGACCCGGTAGGGGTGACCGGGGAGCTGTTTTTT; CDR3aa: CASSQDPVGVTGELFF
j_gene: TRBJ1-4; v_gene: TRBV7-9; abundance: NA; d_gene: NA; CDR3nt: TGTGCCAGCAGCCCACCGGGACAAGGGGAAAAACTGTTTTTT; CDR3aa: CASSPPGQGEKLFF
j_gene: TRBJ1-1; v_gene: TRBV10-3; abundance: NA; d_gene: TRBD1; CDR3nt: TGTGCCAGCGACGGGACAGGGTATTTCGACACTGAAGCTTTCTTT; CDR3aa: CASDGTGYFDTEAFF
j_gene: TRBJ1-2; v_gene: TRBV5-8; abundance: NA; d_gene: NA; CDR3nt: TGTGCCAGCAGCGGATTGGAGACACTGTTTGGCTACACCTTC; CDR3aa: CASSGLETLFGYTF
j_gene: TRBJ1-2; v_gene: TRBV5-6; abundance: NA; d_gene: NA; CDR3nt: TGTGCCAGCAGCTTGGTTAGACAGCTTGGCTACACCTTC; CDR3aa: CASSLVRQLGYTF
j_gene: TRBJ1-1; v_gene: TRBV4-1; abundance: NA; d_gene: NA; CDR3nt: TGCGCCAGCAGCCAAGTGGGCCGGAGGAACACTGAAGCTTTCTTT; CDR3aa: CASSQVGRRNTEAFF
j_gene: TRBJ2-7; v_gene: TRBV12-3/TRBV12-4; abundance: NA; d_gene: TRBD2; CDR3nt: TGTGCCAGCAGACTAGCGGGGACGTACGAGCAGTACTTC; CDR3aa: CASRLAGTYEQYF
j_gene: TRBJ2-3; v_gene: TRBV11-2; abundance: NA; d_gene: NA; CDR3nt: TGTGCCAGCAGCTGGCAGGTCGTCGGATATTCTGATACGCAGTATTTT; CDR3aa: CASSWQVVGYSDTQYF
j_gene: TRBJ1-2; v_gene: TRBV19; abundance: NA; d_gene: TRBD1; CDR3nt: TGTGCCAGTAGACTACCCTCCGGGACAGGGACCTACTATGGCTACACCTTC; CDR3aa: CASRLPSGTGTYYGYTF
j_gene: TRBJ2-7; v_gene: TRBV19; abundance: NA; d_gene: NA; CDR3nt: TGTGCCACCTCGCCCGGTGACAGGACCTACGAGCAGTACTTC; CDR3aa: CATSPGDRTYEQYF
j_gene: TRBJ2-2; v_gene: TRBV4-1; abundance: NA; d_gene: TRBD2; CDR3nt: TGCGCCAGCAGCCAAGTCACTAGCGGGAGGCCCGGGGAGCTGTTTTTT; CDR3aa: CASSQVTSGRPGELFF
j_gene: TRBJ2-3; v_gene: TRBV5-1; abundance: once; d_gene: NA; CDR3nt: TGCGCCAGCTTCGCCAGGAGCACAGATACGCAGTATTTT; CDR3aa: CASFARSTDTQYF
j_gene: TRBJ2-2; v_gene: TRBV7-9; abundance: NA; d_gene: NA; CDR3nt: TGTGCCAGCAGCGTAGGTTCGAACACCGGGGAGCTGTTTTTT; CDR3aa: CASSVGSNTGELFF
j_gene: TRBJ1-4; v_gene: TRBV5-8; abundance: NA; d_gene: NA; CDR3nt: TGTGCCAGCAGCTTGCGGACAGCTAACTTGGGAGAAAAACTGTTTTTT; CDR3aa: CASSLRTANLGEKLFF
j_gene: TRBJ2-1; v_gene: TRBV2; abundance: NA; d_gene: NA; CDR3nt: TGTGCCAGCAGCCCCGACCAGGGTAAGGAGCAGTTCTTC; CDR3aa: CASSPDQGKEQFF
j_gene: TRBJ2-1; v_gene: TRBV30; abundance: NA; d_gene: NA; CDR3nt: TGTGCCTGGAAAAAACGGACTCAAGATGAGCAGTTCTTC; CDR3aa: CAWKKRTQDEQFF
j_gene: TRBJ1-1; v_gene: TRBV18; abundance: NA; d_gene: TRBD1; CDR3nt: TGTGCCAGCTCACTGGACAGGGGAGGGGCTTTCTTT; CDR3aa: CASSLDRGGAFF
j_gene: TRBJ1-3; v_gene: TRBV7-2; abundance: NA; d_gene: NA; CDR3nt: TGTGCCAGCAGCCGCGCCGTTGGGGTCGTCTCTGGAAACACCATATATTTT; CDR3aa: CASSRAVGVVSGNTIYF
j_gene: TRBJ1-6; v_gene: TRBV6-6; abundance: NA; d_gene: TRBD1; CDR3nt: TGTGCCAGCAGTCCCCGCAGGGGGGAAGTCAATTCACCCCTCCACTTT; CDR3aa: CASSPRRGEVNSPLHF
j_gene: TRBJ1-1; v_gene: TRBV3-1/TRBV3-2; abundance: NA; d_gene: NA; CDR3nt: TGTGCCAGCAGCTCCCGGCCGGTAGCTGAAGCTTTCTTT; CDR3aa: CASSSRPVAEAFF
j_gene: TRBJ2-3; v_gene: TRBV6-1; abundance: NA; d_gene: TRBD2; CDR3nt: TGTGCCAGCAGTGAAGCTAGCGGGAGCACAGATACGCAGTATTTT; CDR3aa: CASSEASGSTDTQYF
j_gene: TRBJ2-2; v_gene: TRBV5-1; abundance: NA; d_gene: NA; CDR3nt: TGCGCCAGCAGCCCCCCGGGTCCCGGGGAGCTGTTTTTT; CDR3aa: CASSPPGPGELFF
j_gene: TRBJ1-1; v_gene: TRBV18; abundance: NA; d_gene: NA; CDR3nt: TGTGCCAGCTCACCAAGGAGCTCCGGGTCGCAAGCTTTCTTT; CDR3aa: CASSPRSSGSQAFF
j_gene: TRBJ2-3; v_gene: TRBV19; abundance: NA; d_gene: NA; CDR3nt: TGTGCAAGTGGGGCCATCACAGATACGCAGTATTTT; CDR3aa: CASGAITDTQYF
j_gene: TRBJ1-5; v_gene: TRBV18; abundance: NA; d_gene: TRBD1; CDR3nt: TGTGCCAGCTCACCTCAGGGGGCGGGCAATCAGCCCCAGCATTTT; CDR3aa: CASSPQGAGNQPQHF
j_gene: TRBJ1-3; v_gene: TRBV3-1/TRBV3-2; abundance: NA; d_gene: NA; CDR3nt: TGTGCCAGCAGCCAAGGATCGTACTCTGGAAACACCATATATTTT; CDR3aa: CASSQGSYSGNTIYF
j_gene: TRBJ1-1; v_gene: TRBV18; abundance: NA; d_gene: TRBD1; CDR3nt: TGTGCCAGCTCGTCCGGGACAGGGAACACTGAAGCTTTCTTT; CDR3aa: CASSSGTGNTEAFF
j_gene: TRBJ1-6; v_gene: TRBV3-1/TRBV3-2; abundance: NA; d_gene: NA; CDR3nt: TGTGCCAGCAGCCAGGGGAATTCACCCCTCCACTTT; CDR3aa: CASSQGNSPLHF
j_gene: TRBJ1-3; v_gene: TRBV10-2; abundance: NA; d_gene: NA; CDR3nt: TGCGCCAGCGGGGGACATAGCTCTGGAAACACCATATATTTT; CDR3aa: CASGGHSSGNTIYF
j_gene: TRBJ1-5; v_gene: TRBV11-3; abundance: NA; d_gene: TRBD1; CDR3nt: TGTGCCAGCAGCTTAGTGATTCGGACAGGGAAAATTCAGCCCCAGCATTTT; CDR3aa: CASSLVIRTGKIQPQHF
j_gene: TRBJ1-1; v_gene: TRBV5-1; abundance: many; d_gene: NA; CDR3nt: TGCGCCAGCAGCTTACAGGGAGGGCGGGCCACTGAAGCTTTCTTT; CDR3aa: CASSLQGGRATEAFF
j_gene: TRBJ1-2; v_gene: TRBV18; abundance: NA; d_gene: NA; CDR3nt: TGTGCCAGCTCACCATCTGCGGGAAGAAAGAATGGCTACACCTTC; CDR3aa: CASSPSAGRKNGYTF
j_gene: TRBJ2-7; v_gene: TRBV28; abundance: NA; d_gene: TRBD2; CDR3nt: TGTGCCAGCAGGGTTGGGGGAGGGCCTAGGAACGAGCAGTACTTC; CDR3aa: CASRVGGGPRNEQYF
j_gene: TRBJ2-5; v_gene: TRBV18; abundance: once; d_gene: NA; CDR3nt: TGTGCCAGCTCACCAATCTTCGCCGGGGCCCAGTACTTC; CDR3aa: CASSPIFAGAQYF
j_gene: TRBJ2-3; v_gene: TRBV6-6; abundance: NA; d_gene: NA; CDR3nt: TGTGCCAGCAGTTACGCGGCTCAAACAGATACGCAGTATTTT; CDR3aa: CASSYAAQTDTQYF
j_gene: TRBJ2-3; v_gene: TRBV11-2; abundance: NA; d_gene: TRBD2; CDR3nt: TGTGCCAGCAGCTCAGGACTAGCGGGGGGGCGAGGTACGCAGTATTTT; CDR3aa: CASSSGLAGGRGTQYF
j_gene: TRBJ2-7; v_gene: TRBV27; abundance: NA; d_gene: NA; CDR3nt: TGTGCCAGCAGTTTCCGGTCCTCCTACGAGCAGTACTTC; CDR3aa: CASSFRSSYEQYF
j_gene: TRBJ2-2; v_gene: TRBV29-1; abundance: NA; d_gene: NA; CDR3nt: TGCAGCGCCTCAGACACCGGGGAGCTGTTTTTT; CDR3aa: CSASDTGELFF
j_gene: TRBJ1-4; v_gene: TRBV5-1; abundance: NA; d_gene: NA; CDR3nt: TGCGCCAGCAGCTTGATTCAGCCTAATGAAAAACTGTTTTTT; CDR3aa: CASSLIQPNEKLFF